This T cell receptor beta chain was captured by sequencing in a study of molecular identifiers for immune sequencing clone quantification. General study points: More than 99% of effector molecules, versus under 1% of naive-cell molecules, belonged to clones above 20 RNA copies.

This clonotype was counted many times. Its antigen remains unknown. TCRdb called the PCR reads again in MiXCR, with one record for every CDR3 protein. Altogether some 580,000 distinct CDR3 sequences are present, roughly 23% being singletons, with the ten largest covering about 0.84%. The CDR3 covers 13 residues. V shed 2 bases and J shed 0 bases, with 4 bases lying between them. Sequences were obtained from naive CD8+ T cells from blood, with Jurkat cell RNA spiked in. The subset is: FACS-sorted CD8+CD4-CCR7+CD45RA+ naive T cells. The V call is TRBV12-3 or TRBV12-4, the J call TRBJ1-1; D is uncertain. The source is a human donor in good health. Some libraries in this study had Jurkat cell RNA spiked in. The CDR3 region is CASSLLVNTEAFF. In DNA, the CDR3 is TGTGCCAGCAGTTTATTGGTGAACACTGAAGCTTTCTTT.